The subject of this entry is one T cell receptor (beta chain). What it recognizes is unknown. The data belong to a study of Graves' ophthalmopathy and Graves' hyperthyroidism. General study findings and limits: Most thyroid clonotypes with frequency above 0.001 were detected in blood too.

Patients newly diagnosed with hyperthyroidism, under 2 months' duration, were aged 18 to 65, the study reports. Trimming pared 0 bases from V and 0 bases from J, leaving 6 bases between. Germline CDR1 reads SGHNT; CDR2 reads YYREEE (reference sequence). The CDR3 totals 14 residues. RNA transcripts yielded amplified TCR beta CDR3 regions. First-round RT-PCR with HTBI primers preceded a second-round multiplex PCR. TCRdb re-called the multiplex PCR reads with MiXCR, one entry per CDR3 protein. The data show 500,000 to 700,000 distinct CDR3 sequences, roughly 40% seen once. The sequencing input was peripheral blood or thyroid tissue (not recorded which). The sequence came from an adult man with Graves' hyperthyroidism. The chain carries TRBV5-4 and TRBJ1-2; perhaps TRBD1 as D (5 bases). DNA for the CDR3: TGTGCCAGCAGCTTGGAGACAGCTAACTATGGCTACACCTTC. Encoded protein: CASSLETANYGYTF.